This record concerns one TCR beta chain sequence. Its antigen remains unidentified. Trimming at V came to 3 bases and at J to 3 bases, leaving 4 bases not matched to a gene. Looked up from germline, CDR1 is SNHLY and CDR2 is FYNNEI. The CDR3 consists of 15 residues. An Oncomine TCR Beta short-read assay was used to sequence the DNA from cultured CD4+ T cells. Via MiXCR, TCRdb re-called the PCR reads, giving one row per CDR3 protein. The sample includes thousands of distinct CDR3 sequences, about 28% seen only once; the top ten take around a third. Treatment specified: roughly nine-day PBMC culture with coronavirus spike peptide pools or control peptides (ViraFEST assay). During the years 2011-2018, before the COVID-19 pandemic, the unexposed donor's CD4+ T cells were collected. ViraFEST expanded antigen-specific T cells with peptide pools, then sequenced TCRs. This record comes from a study of vaccination and CD4 T cells after COVID-19. In the study overall: Post-diagnosis, post-COVID samples were collected after a median approximately 110 days, ranging 35 to 161. Investigators stimulated cells with overlapping spike peptides drawn from SARS-CoV-2, HCoV-NL63, HCoV-OC43 and HCoV-229E.

The specimen sequenced was CD4+ T cells from blood, cultured in vitro. V is TRBV2 and J is TRBJ2-5, with 10 bases identical to TRBD2. The source is a human donor in good health. The CDR3: CASSDLAGAKETQYF. Here the CDR3 DNA reads TGTGCCAGCAGTGACCTAGCGGGGGCGAAAGAGACCCAGTACTTC. Drawing the rest from reference TRBV2 and TRBJ2-5, the complete variable domain is EPEVTQTPSHQVTQMGQEVILRCVPISNHLYFYWYRQILGQKVEFLVSFYNNEISEKSEIFDDQFSVERPDGSNFTLKIRSTKLEDSAMYFCASSDLAGAKETQYFGPGTRLLVL.